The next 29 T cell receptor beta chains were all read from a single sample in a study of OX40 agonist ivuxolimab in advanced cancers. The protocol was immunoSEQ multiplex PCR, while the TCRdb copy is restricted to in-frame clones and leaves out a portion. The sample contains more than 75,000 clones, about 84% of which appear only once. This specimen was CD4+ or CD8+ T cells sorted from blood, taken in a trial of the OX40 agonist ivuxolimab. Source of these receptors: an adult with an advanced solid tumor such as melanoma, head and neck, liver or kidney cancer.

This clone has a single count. CDR3 sequence: CASSLGTVTYEQYF. The CDR3, as DNA: TGTGCCAGCAGCTTGGGGACAGTTACCTACGAGCAGTACTTC. This chain links TRBV5-8 with TRBJ2-7; tentative D call: TRBD1 (6 bases). V lost 0 bases, J lost 2 bases, and 9 bases lay in between. This CDR3 spans 14 amino acids. Germline CDR1 SGHTS, CDR2 YDEGEE.

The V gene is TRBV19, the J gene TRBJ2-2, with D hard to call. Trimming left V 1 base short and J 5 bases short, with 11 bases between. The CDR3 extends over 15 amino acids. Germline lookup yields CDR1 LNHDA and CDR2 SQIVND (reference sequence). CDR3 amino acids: CASSIGTLGTGELFF. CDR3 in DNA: TGTGCCAGTAGTATAGGGACCCTGGGGACCGGGGAGCTGTTTTTT.

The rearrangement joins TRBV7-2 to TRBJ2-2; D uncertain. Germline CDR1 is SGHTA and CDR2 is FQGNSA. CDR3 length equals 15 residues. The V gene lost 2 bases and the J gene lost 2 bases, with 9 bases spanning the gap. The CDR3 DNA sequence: TGTGCCAGCAGCTTAACGGACGTTAACACCGGGGAGCTGTTTTTT. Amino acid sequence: CASSLTDVNTGELFF.

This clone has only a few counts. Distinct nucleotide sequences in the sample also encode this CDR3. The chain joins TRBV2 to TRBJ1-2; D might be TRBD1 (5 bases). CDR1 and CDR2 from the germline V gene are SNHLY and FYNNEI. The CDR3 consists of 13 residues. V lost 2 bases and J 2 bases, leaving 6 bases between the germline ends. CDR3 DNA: TGTGCCAGCAGTGAAACAGGAAACTATGGCTACACCTTC. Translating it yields CASSETGNYGYTF. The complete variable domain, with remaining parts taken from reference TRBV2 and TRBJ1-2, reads EPEVTQTPSHQVTQMGQEVILRCVPISNHLYFYWYRQILGQKVEFLVSFYNNEISEKSEIFDDQFSVERPDGSNFTLKIRSTKLEDSAMYFCASSETGNYGYTFGSGTRLTVV.

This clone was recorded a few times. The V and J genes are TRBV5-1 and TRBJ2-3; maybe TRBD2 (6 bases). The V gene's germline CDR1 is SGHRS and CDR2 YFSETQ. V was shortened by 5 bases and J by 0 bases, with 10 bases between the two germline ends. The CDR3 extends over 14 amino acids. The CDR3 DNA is TGCGCCAGCAGGAGGGACTCTAGCACAGATACGCAGTATTTT. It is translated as CASRRDSSTDTQYF.

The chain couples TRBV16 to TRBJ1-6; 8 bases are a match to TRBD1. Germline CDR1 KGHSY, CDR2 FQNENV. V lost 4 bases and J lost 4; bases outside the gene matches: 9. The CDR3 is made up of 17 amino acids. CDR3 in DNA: TGTGCCAGCAGCCCACAAGGGACAGGAAAATATAATTCACCCCTCCACTTT. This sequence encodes CASSPQGTGKYNSPLHF.

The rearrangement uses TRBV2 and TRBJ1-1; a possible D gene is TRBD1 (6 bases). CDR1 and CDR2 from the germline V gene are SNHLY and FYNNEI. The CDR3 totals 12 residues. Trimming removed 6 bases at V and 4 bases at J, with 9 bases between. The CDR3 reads CASSLQGTEAFF. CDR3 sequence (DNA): TGTGCCAGCAGCCTACAGGGCACTGAAGCTTTCTTT.

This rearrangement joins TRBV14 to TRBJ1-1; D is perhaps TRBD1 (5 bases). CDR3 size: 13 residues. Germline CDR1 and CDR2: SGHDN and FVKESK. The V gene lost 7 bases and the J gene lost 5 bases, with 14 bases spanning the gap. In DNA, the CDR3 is TGTGCCAGCACCCTGAACGGGGGAACTGAAGCTTTCTTT. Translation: CASTLNGGTEAFF.

In nucleotides, the CDR3 is TGTGCCAGCGCAGACAGGGGAAGACCCGGGGAGCTGTTTTTT. Translating gives CASADRGRPGELFF. The chain carries TRBV19 and TRBJ2-2; 8 nucleotides agree with TRBD1. The CDR3 has 14 amino acids. V was pared by 9 bases and J by 6 bases, with 9 bases of the junction left unmatched. Looked up from germline, CDR1 is LNHDA and CDR2 is SQIVND (reference sequence).

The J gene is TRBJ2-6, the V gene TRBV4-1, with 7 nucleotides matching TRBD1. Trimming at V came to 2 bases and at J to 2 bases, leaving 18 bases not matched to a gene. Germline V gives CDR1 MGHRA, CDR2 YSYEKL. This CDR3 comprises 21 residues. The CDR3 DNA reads TGCGCCAGCAGCCAACTCCCACCGACAGGGTCTAATCTCGCTGGGGCCAACGTCCTGACTTTC. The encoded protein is CASSQLPPTGSNLAGANVLTF.

In DNA form, the CDR3 reads TGTGCCAGCAGCTTACGACAGGGACCTTACGAGCAGTACTTC. It translates to CASSLRQGPYEQYF. This chain uses TRBV7-9 with TRBJ2-7; 7 bases are shared with TRBD1. Germline loops: CDR1 SEHNR, CDR2 FQNEAQ (reference sequence). CDR3 length equals 14 residues. With V trimmed by 2 bases and J by 4 bases, 5 bases remained unmatched. The entire variable domain, with the rest obtained from reference TRBV7-9 and TRBJ2-7, is as follows: DTGVSQNPRHKITKRGQNVTFRCDPISEHNRLYWYRQTLGQGPEFLTYFQNEAQLEKSRLLSDRFSAERPKGSFSTLEIQRTEQGDSAMYLCASSLRQGPYEQYFGPGTRLTVT.

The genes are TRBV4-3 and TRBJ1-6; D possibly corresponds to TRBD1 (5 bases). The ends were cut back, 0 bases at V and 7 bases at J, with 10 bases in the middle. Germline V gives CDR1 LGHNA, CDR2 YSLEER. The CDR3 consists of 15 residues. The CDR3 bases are TGCGCCAGCAGCCAAGAACGGGGGAGGAATTCACCCCTCCACTTT. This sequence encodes CASSQERGRNSPLHF.

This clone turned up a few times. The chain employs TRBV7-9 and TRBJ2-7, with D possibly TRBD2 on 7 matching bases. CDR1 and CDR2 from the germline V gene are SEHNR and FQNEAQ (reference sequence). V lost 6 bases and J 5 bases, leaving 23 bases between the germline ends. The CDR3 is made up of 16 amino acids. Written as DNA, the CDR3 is TGTGCCAGCAGTTATATTAGTGGGAGGGGGGTCGACGAGCAGTACTTC. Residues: CASSYISGRGVDEQYF.

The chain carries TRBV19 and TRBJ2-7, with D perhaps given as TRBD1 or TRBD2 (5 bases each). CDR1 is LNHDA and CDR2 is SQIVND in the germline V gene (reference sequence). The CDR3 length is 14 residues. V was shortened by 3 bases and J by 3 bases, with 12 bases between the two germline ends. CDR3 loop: CASSISGPRYEQYF. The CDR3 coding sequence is TGTGCCAGTAGTATCTCGGGACCTCGCTACGAGCAGTACTTC.

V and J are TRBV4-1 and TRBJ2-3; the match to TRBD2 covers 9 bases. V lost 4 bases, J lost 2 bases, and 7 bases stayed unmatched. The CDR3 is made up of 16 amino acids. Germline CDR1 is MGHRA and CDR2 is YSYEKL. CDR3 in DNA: TGCGCCAGCAGCCCCTTAGCGGGGGTGGTCACAGATACGCAGTATTTT. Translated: CASSPLAGVVTDTQYF.

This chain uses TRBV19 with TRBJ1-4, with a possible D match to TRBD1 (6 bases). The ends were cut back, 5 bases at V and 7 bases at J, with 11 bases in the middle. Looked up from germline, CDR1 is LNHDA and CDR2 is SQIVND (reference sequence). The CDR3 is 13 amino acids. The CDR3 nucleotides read TGTGCCAGTAGTGCGGCAGGGGTTGAAAAACTGTTTTTT. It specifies CASSAAGVEKLFF.

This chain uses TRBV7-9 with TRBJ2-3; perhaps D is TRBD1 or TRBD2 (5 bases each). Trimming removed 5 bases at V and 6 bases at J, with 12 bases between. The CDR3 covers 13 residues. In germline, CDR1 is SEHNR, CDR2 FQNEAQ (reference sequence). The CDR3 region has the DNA TGTGCCAGCAGCCCCGGGGCCCCCGATACGCAGTATTTT. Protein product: CASSPGAPDTQYF.

Here the CDR3 DNA reads TGTGCCAGCAGTGATACTAGCGGGGCAGACGAGCAGTACTTC. This codes for CASSDTSGADEQYF. This rearrangement joins TRBV6-1 to TRBJ2-7; 10 bases map to TRBD2. Germline CDR1 reads MNHNS; CDR2 reads SASEGT. V was clipped by 3 bases and J by 5 bases; unmatched bases: 4. The CDR3 spans 14 residues.

CDR3 in amino acids: CAGTASYEQYF. DNA for the CDR3: TGTGCCGGGACAGCTTCCTACGAGCAGTACTTC. This chain joins TRBV27 and TRBJ2-7; 7 bases map to TRBD1. With 11 bases clipped from V and 1 base from J, the junction kept 2 bases outside the gene matches. In germline, CDR1 is MNHEY, CDR2 SMNVEV (reference sequence). CDR3 length: 11 amino acids.

CDR3 amino acids: CASSLARGNTEAFF. The CDR3 nucleotides are TGTGCCAGCAGCTTGGCCAGGGGGAACACTGAAGCTTTCTTT. The chain combines TRBV5-6 with TRBJ1-1; the D gene is possibly TRBD1 (6 bases). This CDR3 has 14 amino acids. The V gene lost 0 bases and the J gene lost 1 base, with 7 bases spanning the gap. CDR1 and CDR2 from the germline V gene are SGHDT and YYEEEE. Full variable domain (rest looked up from reference TRBV5-6 and TRBJ1-1): DAGVTQSPTHLIKTRGQQVTLRCSPKSGHDTVSWYQQALGQGPQFIFQYYEEEERQRGNFPDRFSGHQFPNYSSELNVNALLLGDSALYLCASSLARGNTEAFFGQGTRLTVV.

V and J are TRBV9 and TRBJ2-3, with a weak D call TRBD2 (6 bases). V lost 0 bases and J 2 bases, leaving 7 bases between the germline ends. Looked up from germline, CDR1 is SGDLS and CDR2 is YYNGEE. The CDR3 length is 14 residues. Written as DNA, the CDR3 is TGTGCCAGCAGCGTAGGGGACTTCACAGATACGCAGTATTTT. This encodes CASSVGDFTDTQYF.

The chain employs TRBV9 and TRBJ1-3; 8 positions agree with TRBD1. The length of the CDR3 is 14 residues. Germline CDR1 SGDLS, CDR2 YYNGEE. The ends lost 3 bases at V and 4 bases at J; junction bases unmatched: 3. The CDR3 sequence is CASSAGQGGNTIYF. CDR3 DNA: TGTGCCAGCAGCGCTGGACAGGGAGGAAACACCATATATTTT. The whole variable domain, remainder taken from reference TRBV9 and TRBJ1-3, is DSGVTQTPKHLITATGQRVTLRCSPRSGDLSVYWYQQSLDQGLQFLIQYYNGEERAKGNILERFSAQQFPDLHSELNLSSLELGDSALYFCASSAGQGGNTIYFGEGSWLTVV.

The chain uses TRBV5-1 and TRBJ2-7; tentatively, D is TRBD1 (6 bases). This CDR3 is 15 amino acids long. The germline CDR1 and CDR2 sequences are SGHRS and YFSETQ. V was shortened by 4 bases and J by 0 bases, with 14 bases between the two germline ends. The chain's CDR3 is CASSRGGQLSYEQYF. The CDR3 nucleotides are TGCGCCAGCAGCCGTGGAGGACAGCTCTCCTACGAGCAGTACTTC.

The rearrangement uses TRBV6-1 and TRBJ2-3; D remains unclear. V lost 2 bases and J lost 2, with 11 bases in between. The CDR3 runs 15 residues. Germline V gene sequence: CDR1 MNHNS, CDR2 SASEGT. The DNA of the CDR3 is TGTGCCAGCAGTGAATTCCGGGCCATCACAGATACGCAGTATTTT. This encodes CASSEFRAITDTQYF.

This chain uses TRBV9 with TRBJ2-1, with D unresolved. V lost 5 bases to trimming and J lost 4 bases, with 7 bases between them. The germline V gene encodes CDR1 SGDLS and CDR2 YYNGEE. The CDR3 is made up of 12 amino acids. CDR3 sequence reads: CASSSQYNEQFF. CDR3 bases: TGTGCCAGCAGTTCCCAGTACAATGAGCAGTTCTTC.

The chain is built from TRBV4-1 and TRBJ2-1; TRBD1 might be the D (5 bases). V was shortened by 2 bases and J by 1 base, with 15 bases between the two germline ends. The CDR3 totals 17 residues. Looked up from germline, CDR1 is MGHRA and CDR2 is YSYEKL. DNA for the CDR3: TGCGCCAGCAGCCAAACTGGACACGACACTTCCTACAATGAGCAGTTCTTC. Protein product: CASSQTGHDTSYNEQFF.

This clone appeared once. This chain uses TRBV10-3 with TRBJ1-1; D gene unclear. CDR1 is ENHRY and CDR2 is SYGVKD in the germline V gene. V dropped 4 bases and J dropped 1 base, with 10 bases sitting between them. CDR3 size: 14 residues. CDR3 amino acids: CAISGPESNTEAFF. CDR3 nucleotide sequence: TGTGCCATCAGTGGCCCGGAATCGAACACTGAAGCTTTCTTT.

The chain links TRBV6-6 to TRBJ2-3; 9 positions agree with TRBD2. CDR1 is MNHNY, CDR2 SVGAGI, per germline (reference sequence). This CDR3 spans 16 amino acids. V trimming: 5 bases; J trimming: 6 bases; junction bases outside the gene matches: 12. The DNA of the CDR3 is TGTGCCAGCAGTCAACCCGGAGCGGGGGGCGAGGATACGCAGTATTTT. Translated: CASSQPGAGGEDTQYF.

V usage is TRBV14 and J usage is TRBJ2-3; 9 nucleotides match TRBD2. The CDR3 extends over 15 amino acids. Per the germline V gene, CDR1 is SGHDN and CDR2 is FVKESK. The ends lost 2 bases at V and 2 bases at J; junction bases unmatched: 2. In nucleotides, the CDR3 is TGTGCCAGCAGCCAACCGGGACTAGCCACAGATACGCAGTATTTT. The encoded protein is CASSQPGLATDTQYF.